The sequence of this T cell receptor beta chain was determined in a study of TIL therapy for anti-PD-1-resistant metastatic lung cancer listed by TCRdb under 2021. Concerning the study at large: Tumors were harvested prior to any PD-1/PD-L1 blockade, after which nivolumab was administered to patients, and lymphodepletion, expanded TIL infusion and IL-2 were given to patients who progressed. A median non-synonymous tumor mutation burden of about 1.5 mutations per megabase was determined across the cohort by whole-exome sequencing. Among the enrolled patients, the median age was about 50 years (range roughly 35-75), and the median tumor PD-L1 proportion score was around 6%. The cohort was composed predominantly of lung adenocarcinoma, with a few EGFR-mutant and two ALK-rearranged tumors included, and half of patients were identified as current or former smokers. Clonotypes were tracked across tumor, expanded TIL product and serial blood samples by T cell receptor beta sequencing of tumor and peripheral blood. Beyond this particular receptor, the publication reports: Clonotypes from the infused TIL partially replaced the baseline peripheral repertoire and then declined over months, and persistence showed no apparent association with response. The study protocol defined all tumor marker inferences as exploratory. The cohort was highly selected, with more treatment-naive, never-smoker and oncogene-addicted patients than typical, limiting generalizability.

A note on this clone: Its target antigen remains unknown. The record has no base qualities; no much larger clone is one base away.

The label giving this sample's time point can be read as: pre-treatment sample, taken before nivolumab and TIL therapy. Adults with stage 4 NSCLC were enrolled in a dual-center phase I trial from 2017 to January 2020. The samples were obtained from a phase I trial that was single-arm and open-label and tested tumor-infiltrating lymphocyte therapy combined with nivolumab in advanced non-small cell lung cancer. Blood mononuclear cells were isolated from EDTA tubes by Ficoll gradient and were snap-frozen as pellets, and DNA was extracted with a Qiagen mini-prep kit. The immunoSEQ v3 hsTCRB kit was used to amplify TCR beta CDR3 regions from genomic DNA through bias-controlled multiplex PCR. The TCR libraries were sequenced on an Illumina NextSeq 500 to about 1.8 million read pairs for survey level or about 5-6 million read pairs for deep level. Per the original workflow: Clonality was reported by immunoSEQ Analyzer software, which also assigned V, D and J genes and filtered out non-productive sequences. To compare repertoires between infused TIL and blood, productive Simpson clonality was used along with the Morisita overlap index of productive TRB rearrangements. Absolute clonotype counts in blood were estimated as lymphocyte count times CD3+ fraction times the clone's productive frequency. Drawn from immuneACCESS, this table holds only the in-frame rearrangements with V and J called that TCRdb kept. Clones are partly lost; checked studies trace under half to an unresolved V gene and leave the rest unexplained. The DNA gave D and trimming, while V, J and clone size come from that table. The sample table holds about 32,000 clones, of which 70% to 80% were seen once. The ten largest clonotypes hold around 2.9% of the sample.

CDR1 and CDR2 (LNHDA, SQIVND) derive from the germline V gene (reference sequence). The CDR3 holds 14 amino acids from the cysteine to the phenylalanine. Only the CDR3 DNA is retained, 42 bases long and in frame from the first base. Trimming takes 4 bases from V and 2 bases from J, and the germline ends sit 11 bases apart. This receptor chain uses TRBV19 and TRBJ1-1, with the D gene too uncertain to name. The input for sequencing was blood, taken at baseline. The sequence was collected from a woman aged 25-80 years with non-small cell lung cancer. The CDR3 protein is CASSTTSVNTEAFF. The DNA sequence follows: TGTGCCAGTAGTACTACGTCTGTAAACACTGAAGCTTTCTTT.